The T cell receptor beta chain under discussion was sequenced for a study of blood T cell repertoires in COVID-19 (dated by TCRdb to about 2020). Turning to the overall study: Samples covering the acute and convalescent phases of COVID-19 were provided by collaborators in the United States, Italy and Spain. The material from the prospective study consisted of cDNA or gDNA derived from T cells, B-cell-depleted T cells, or PBMCs. Deeply sampled blood TCRbeta repertoires from subjects exposed to, actively infected with, or recovered from COVID-19 were included in the dataset. The repertoires were released in a freely available public database intended as a resource for research on the immune response to SARS-CoV-2. The samples were drawn from the first 160 participants of the ongoing ImmuneRACE study and from under 1,500 subjects provided by 6 global collaborators. Sample metadata almost always included a de-identified subject ID, COVID-19 status, age in years and sex. Where available, HLA class I and class II types were obtained from metadata supplied by the sample provider rather than from assay-based typing. On the study overall, not on this receptor specifically: Clinical and demographic metadata were provided uncurated, with the amount varying by source and participant.

With regard to this clone: This receptor's antigen is unknown. Base quality data are lacking; no much larger clone is found one base away.

TCRbeta CDR3 regions were amplified from genomic DNA by means of the immunoSEQ Assay, a bias-controlled multiplex PCR. On the authors' methods: The number of nucleated cells in each sample was estimated by amplification of reference gene primers within the assay. To quantify the absolute abundance of each unique TCRbeta CDR3 rearrangement, sequence reads were collapsed and filtered. For each sample, productive Simpson clonality was calculated by taking the square root of Simpson's diversity index across productive rearrangements. This is the immuneACCESS table as TCRdb keeps it, with only in-frame sequences that have V and J called. A part of the clones is gone; compared with another copy, unresolved V genes explain less than half, and the rest is unexplained. V and J calls plus clone size are reproduced from that table; the DNA served to infer D and trimming. This sample has 300,000 to 350,000 clones in its table, and 90% of those were observed once. The ten most abundant clones make up 3.5% to 5% of the sample.

Participants in the prospective study were enrolled through a virtual design, were aged about 18 to 89 years, and lived in 24 United States geographic areas. Cohort assignment in the prospective study relied on participant-reported clinical history from a screening survey and a study questionnaire. Each participant in the prospective study had whole blood, serum and a nasopharyngeal or oropharyngeal swab collected by mobile phlebotomists. Prospective study participants could optionally give additional blood draws and questionnaires over a roughly two-month period. Prospective study blood samples were shipped either frozen or at room temperature before DNA extraction. The sample taken for sequencing was PBMCs or T cells enriched from blood (not recorded which). The origin of this receptor is a woman younger than 30 with acute COVID-19.

The CDR3: CASSPGQGVYGYTF. At the DNA level, the sequence is TGTGCCAGCAGCCCCGGACAGGGTGTCTATGGCTACACCTTC. The rearranged segments are TRBV4-2 and TRBJ1-2, with 8 junctional bases fitting TRBD1. The CDR3 sequence holds 14 residues, the cysteine and phenylalanine included. Only CDR3 DNA is held: 42 bases, read in frame from base 1. The junction shows trimming of 4 bases on V and 4 bases on J, and the gene matches do not reach 5 bases of it. The germline V gene encodes CDR1 LGHNA and CDR2 YNFKEQ.